A selection of T cell receptor beta chains follows, all from one sample in a study of chemoradiotherapy in HPV16-positive cancers. Profiling relied on immunoSEQ multiplex PCR, and the TCRdb table lists in-frame clones only, not all of them. The sample yields approximately 5,600 clones, around 74% seen once. Sequenced material: tumor tissue, taken from a patient who underwent chemoradiotherapy. The receptors shown here come from a human donor with HPV-associated anogenital cancer. Both conserved end residues are trimmed from each CDR3. Fields, in order: V gene, CDR3 protein.

TRBV5-8 | ASSLRPTEAF
TRBV5-4 | ASTPGTSAQETQY
TRBV5-6 | ASSLWGQGLEPQH
TRBV21-1 | ASRNRVQETQY
TRBV29-1 | SVEDGTYEQY
TRBV5-8 | ASSLRRHTQY
TRBV10-3 | AIRTGTGGQETQY
TRBV13 | ASTQGLSTYEQY
TRBV10-3 | ATNAGGTGTEAF
TRBV2 | ASSLGTSGTGELF
TRBV19 | ASSIGSGRFAGELF
TRBV13 | ASSLGLRGDTIY
TRBV27 | ASSTQRNTEAF
TRBV7-3 | ASSLTGGRGQPQH
TRBV5-1 | ASSTQTSIGTGELF
TRBV21-1 | ASSKGRLAGSGTGELF
TRBV6-1 | ASGRSSYEQY
TRBV10-3 | AISGAGRGTEAF
TRBV18 | ASSLPGVNTEAF
TRBV29-1 | SVAPRGTGELF
TRBV4-2 | ASSGRDSLLSGANVLT
TRBV29-1 | SVVGLGEQY
TRBV9 | ASRDSGSETQY
TRBV7-9 | ASTRTGTGFYNYGYT
TRBV11-2 | ASTLGRRSDEQY
TRBV5-1 | ASSYLLTRTIGELF
TRBV19 | ASRPGLNTEAF
TRBV11-2 | ASSKRLASGTGELF
TRBV10-3 | AISELLAGSYEQY
TRBV9 | ASSQLGGYT
TRBV6-5 | ASSSTGSEQY
TRBV2 | ASTRDTNQPQH
TRBV11-2 | ASSSTRLAVAKNIQY
TRBV19 | ASSILPSGQPSL
TRBV7-2 | ASSLLPLGAGELF
TRBV15 | ATNLGSLSADTQY
TRBV11-1 | ASSLAAGVVLETQY
TRBV6-1 | ASSDMGLPTDTQY
TRBV6-5 | ASSYWGTVQETQY
TRBV12-5 | ASGSPTLTTYGYT
TRBV13 | ASSFKYQPQH
TRBV5-1 | ASSLWERNTVEQY
TRBV27 | ASSPRTSGLPEQY
TRBV9 | ASSLGLAGGPWGDTQY
TRBV4-2 | ASSQDIGSGANVLT
TRBV7-9 | ASSDGGQPQH
TRBV7-2 | ASSFWGLASSTDTQY